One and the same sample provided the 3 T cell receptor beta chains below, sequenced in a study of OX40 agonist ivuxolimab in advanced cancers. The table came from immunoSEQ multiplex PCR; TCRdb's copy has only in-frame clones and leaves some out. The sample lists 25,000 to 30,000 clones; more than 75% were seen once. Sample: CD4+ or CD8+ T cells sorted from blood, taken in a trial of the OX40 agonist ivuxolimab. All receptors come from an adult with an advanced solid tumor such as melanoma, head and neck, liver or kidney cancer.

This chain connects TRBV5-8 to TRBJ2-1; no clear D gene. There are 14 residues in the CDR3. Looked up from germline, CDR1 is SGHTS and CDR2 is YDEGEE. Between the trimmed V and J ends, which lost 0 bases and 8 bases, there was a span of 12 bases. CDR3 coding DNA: TGTGCCAGCAGCTTGGAGATGGGGTTACATGAGCAGTTCTTC. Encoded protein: CASSLEMGLHEQFF. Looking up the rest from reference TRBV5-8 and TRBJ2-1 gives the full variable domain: EAGVTQSPTHLIKTRGQQATLRCSPISGHTSVYWYQQALGLGLQFLLWYDEGEERNRGNFPPRFSGRQFPNYSSELNVNALELEDSALYLCASSLEMGLHEQFFGPGTRLTVL.

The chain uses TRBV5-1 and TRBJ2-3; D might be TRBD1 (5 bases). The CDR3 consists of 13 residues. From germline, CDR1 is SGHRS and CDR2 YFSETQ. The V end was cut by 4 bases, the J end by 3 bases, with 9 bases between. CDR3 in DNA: TGCGCCAGCAGCCGACAGCCTACAGATACGCAGTATTTT. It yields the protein CASSRQPTDTQYF.

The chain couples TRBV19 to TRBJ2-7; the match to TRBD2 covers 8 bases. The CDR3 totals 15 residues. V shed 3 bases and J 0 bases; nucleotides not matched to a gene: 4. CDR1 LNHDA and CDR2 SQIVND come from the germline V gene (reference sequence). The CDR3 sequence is CASSIDSGASYEQYF. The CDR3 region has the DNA TGTGCCAGTAGTATTGATAGCGGGGCCTCCTACGAGCAGTACTTC.